This TCR beta chain was recorded in a study of OX40 agonist ivuxolimab in advanced cancers. Study-wide context: Enrollees could have had prior anti-PD-1, anti-PD-L1 or anti-CTLA-4 therapy, which approximately 40% had received. Partial responses were seen in three patients, one with hepatocellular carcinoma and two with cutaneous melanoma. Whole-study results and caveats: Within 6 weeks, CD4+ and CD8+ blood T cells expanded clonally at 0.1 to 3.0 mg/kg.

This clone was observed a few times. What it binds is unknown. The study sampled blood at baseline, cycle 4 day 1, and cycle 7 day 1. Germline V lookup: CDR1 LNHDA, CDR2 SQIVND (reference sequence). V gave up 4 bases and J gave up 4 bases, with 4 bases separating them. This CDR3 region has 11 residues. The data were produced by immunoSEQ multiplex PCR, yet TCRdb's version contains in-frame clones alone and is incomplete. The sample lists tens of thousands of clones; approximately 88% were seen once. This receptor was taken from an adult with an advanced solid tumor such as melanoma, head and neck, liver or kidney cancer. The source was CD4+ or CD8+ T cells sorted from blood, collected in a trial of the OX40 agonist ivuxolimab. The chain recombines TRBV19 with TRBJ1-1; D is ambiguous. CDR3 protein: CASSRGTEAFF. CDR3 sequence (DNA): TGTGCCAGTAGTAGGGGCACTGAAGCTTTCTTT.